The 2 T cell receptor beta chains reported below all come from one sample, sequenced in a study of CD8 T cells in ankylosing spondylitis. TCRdb reprocessed the 5' RACE reads with MiXCR, giving one entry per CDR3 protein. The sample has 250,000 to 400,000 distinct CDR3 sequences; about 9.9% are singletons. Sequenced sample: blood, either unsorted or a sorted T cell fraction (not recorded which). These receptor sequences come from a female donor with ankylosing spondylitis or in good health (not recorded which).

The V and J genes are TRBV7-8 and TRBJ1-5; D unclear. The V end lost 5 bases, the J end lost 4 bases, and 12 bases lay between the germline ends. Germline V CDR1 and CDR2: SGHVS, FQNEAQ. The CDR3 has 14 residues. The CDR3 sequence: CASSTRRLNQPQHF. The CDR3 nucleotides read TGTGCCAGCAGCACACGACGGCTAAATCAGCCCCAGCATTTT.

There are many counts of this clonotype. The chain links TRBV20-1 to TRBJ2-2; D may correspond to TRBD1 or TRBD2 (5 bases each). The CDR3 extends over 14 amino acids. Looked up from germline, CDR1 is DFQATT and CDR2 is SNEGSKA (reference sequence). Trimming pared 6 bases from V and 7 bases from J, leaving 18 bases between. The CDR3 sequence is CSALDGGAFGELFF. CDR3 sequence (DNA): TGCAGTGCCCTAGATGGGGGAGCTTTCGGGGAGCTGTTTTTT.